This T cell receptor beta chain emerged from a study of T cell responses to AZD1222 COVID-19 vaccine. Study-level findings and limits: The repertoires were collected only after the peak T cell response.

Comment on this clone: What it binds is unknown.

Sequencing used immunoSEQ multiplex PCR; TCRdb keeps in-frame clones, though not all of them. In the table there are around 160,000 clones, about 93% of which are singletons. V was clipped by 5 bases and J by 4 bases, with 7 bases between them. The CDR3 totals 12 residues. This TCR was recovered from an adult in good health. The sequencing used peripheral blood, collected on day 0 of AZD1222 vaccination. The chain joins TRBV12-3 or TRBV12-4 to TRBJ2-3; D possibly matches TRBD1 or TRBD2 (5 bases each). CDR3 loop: CASSPGPDTQYF. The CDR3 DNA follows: TGTGCCAGCAGTCCGGGACCAGATACGCAGTATTTT.